The 10 T cell receptor beta chains given below trace back to one sample, sequenced in a study of blood T cells in healthy people across ages. A second PCR of 7 to 11 cycles used a sample-barcoded 5' primer and a J-beta primer mix. TCRdb passed the 5' RACE reads through MiXCR, listing each CDR3 protein once. The sample shows about 1.8 million distinct CDR3 sequences, 40% to 55% of them seen only once. The sequencing input was blood. The receptors were sampled from a woman between 40 and 50 years old in good health.

In its sample, this clonotype was seen once. The chain couples TRBV12-3 or TRBV12-4 to TRBJ1-2, with D possibly TRBD1 on 6 matching bases. The CDR3 is made up of 14 amino acids. The V gene lost 6 bases and the J gene lost 0 bases, with 11 bases spanning the gap. CDR3 in amino acids: CASSPHRANYGYTF. CDR3 DNA: TGTGCCAGCAGCCCTCACAGGGCTAACTATGGCTACACCTTC.

This clonotype has more than one count but fewer than ten. The chain joins TRBV29-1 to TRBJ1-2; a weak D match, TRBD1 (5 bases). V lost 6 bases to trimming and J lost 2 bases, with 10 bases between them. The length of the CDR3 is 12 residues. CDR1 is SQVTM and CDR2 is ANQGSEA in the germline V gene. In nucleotides, the CDR3 is TGCAGCGTCCCGGGACCGAACTATGGCTACACCTTC. Amino acids: CSVPGPNYGYTF.

This clonotype was observed a handful of times. The V and J genes are TRBV6-6 and TRBJ2-2, with 7 positions matching TRBD2. This CDR3 spans 14 amino acids. The germline CDR1 and CDR2 sequences are MNHNY and SVGAGI (reference sequence). Trimming cost V 5 bases and J 4 bases; bases outside gene matches: 4. The CDR3 bases are TGTGCCAGCAGTCCCGGGAGGAGCACCGGGGAGCTGTTTTTT. Residues: CASSPGRSTGELFF.

The V gene is TRBV5-6, the J gene TRBJ2-4; 9 bases match TRBD2. CDR3 length equals 15 residues. The germline V gene has CDR1 SGHDT and CDR2 YYEEEE. After removal of 1 base from V and 13 bases from J, the junction contained 12 bases not matched to a gene. CDR3 protein: CASSLRLAGLGEQYF. The CDR3, as DNA: TGTGCCAGCAGCTTGAGGCTAGCGGGGCTTGGGGAGCAGTACTTC.

The V gene is TRBV7-9, the J gene TRBJ2-3; D may be TRBD1 or TRBD2 (5 bases each). This CDR3 comprises 15 residues. Per germline, CDR1 SEHNR and CDR2 FQNEAQ (reference sequence). Between the trimmed V and J ends, which lost 5 bases and 0 bases, there was a span of 12 bases. The CDR3 protein is CASSAPGRSTDTQYF. DNA for the CDR3: TGTGCCAGCAGCGCCCCGGGACGGAGCACAGATACGCAGTATTTT.

Regarding this clonotype: The junction does not match germline at one end; this may be a read error. This rearrangement joins TRBV5-1 to TRBJ2-7, with D maybe TRBD1 (6 bases). CDR1 is SGHRS and CDR2 is YFSETQ in the germline V gene. The CDR3 has 16 residues. CDR3 in DNA: TGCGCCGGCAGCTTGGGGGCCAGGGGCGAACCCTACGAGCAGTACTTC. Translating it yields CAGSLGARGEPYEQYF. Drawing the rest from reference TRBV5-1 and TRBJ2-7, the complete variable domain is KAGVTQTPRYLIKTRGQQVTLSCSPISGHRSVSWYQQTPGQGLQFLFEYFSETQRNKGNFPGRFSGRQFSNSRSEMNVSTLELGDSALYLCAGSLGARGEPYEQYFGPGTRLTVT.

Only a few counts were recorded for this clonotype. This sequence joins TRBV4-1 and TRBJ1-4, with D uncertain. The V gene's germline CDR1 is MGHRA and CDR2 YSYEKL. Trimming shortened V by 4 bases and J by 10 bases, and 16 bases separated the two germline ends. This CDR3 has 14 amino acids. CDR3 sequence: CASSPDTPTGKLFF. CDR3 coding DNA: TGCGCCAGCAGCCCCGACACCCCTACTGGAAAACTGTTTTTT.

The rearrangement joins TRBV4-1 to TRBJ2-5, with no clear D. Between the trimmed V and J ends, which lost 0 bases and 5 bases, there was a span of 10 bases. The V gene's germline CDR1 is MGHRA and CDR2 YSYEKL. This CDR3 has 14 residues. This CDR3 reads CASSQDPARETQYF. The DNA for the CDR3 is TGCGCCAGCAGCCAAGATCCGGCCCGGGAGACCCAGTACTTC.

The J gene is TRBJ2-1, the V gene TRBV20-1; possible D gene TRBD2, 6 bases. Germline-derived CDR1 and CDR2 are DFQATT and SNEGSKA (reference sequence). The CDR3 is made up of 13 amino acids. V was cut by 6 bases and J by 8 bases, with 17 bases left in between. In nucleotides, the CDR3 is TGCAGTGCGACGGGACTCACAAGCTATGAGCAGTTCTTC. Translating gives CSATGLTSYEQFF.

The rearrangement joins TRBV9 to TRBJ2-5, with TRBD2 matching 12 bases. The CDR3 length is 16 residues. Losses at the gene ends were 2 bases for V and 5 bases for J; bases not matched to a gene: 7. Germline V gives CDR1 SGDLS, CDR2 YYNGEE. The CDR3 protein is CASSVSGLAGIETQYF. The CDR3 coding sequence is TGTGCCAGCAGCGTGAGCGGACTAGCGGGGATCGAGACCCAGTACTTC.